Listed here are 18 T cell receptor beta chains from one sample, sequenced in a study of monozygotic twins with inflammatory bowel disease. TCRdb reprocessed the 5' RACE reads and keeps a single row for each CDR3 protein, giving no DNA. This sample contains 300,000 to 350,000 distinct CDR3 sequences. The sample taken for sequencing was blood. Source of these receptors: a human donor with ulcerative colitis or Crohn's disease, or a healthy co-twin of an affected twin (not recorded which).

The V call is TRBV12-3 or TRBV12-4, the J call TRBJ2-5; TCRdb returns TRBD1, unconfirmable since there is no DNA. CDR3 length: 17 amino acids. The CDR3 sequence is CASSLGSATGGQETQYF.

The chain employs TRBV20-1 and TRBJ2-7; no DNA is available, so the TRBD1 call from TCRdb remains unchecked. The CDR3 has 13 amino acids. Per germline, CDR1 DFQATT and CDR2 SNEGSKA (reference sequence). This chain's CDR3 is CSADPGGEYEQYF.

This CDR3 is CATDRGQDEQYF. The chain couples TRBV10-3 to TRBJ2-7; lacking DNA, the TRBD1 call made by TCRdb goes unchecked. This CDR3 contains 12 residues. Germline V gene lookup returns CDR1 ENHRY and CDR2 SYGVKD.

This chain uses TRBV10-3 with TRBJ2-3; TCRdb's D gene call, TRBD1, goes unchecked for lack of DNA. Per germline, CDR1 ENHRY and CDR2 SYGVKD. The length of the CDR3 is 14 residues. The CDR3 region is CAISAQGETDTQYF.

The V call is TRBV4-1, the J call TRBJ2-1; TCRdb proposes TRBD2, but this gene call is untestable without DNA. The germline V gene encodes CDR1 MGHRA and CDR2 YSYEKL. The CDR3 extends over 15 amino acids. CDR3: CASSQVWRIDNEQFF.

This chain uses TRBV4-3 with TRBJ2-3; TCRdb's D gene call, TRBD1, goes unchecked for lack of DNA. There are 15 residues in the CDR3. Germline V gene sequence: CDR1 LGHNA, CDR2 YSLEER. The CDR3 sequence is CASSQVRGGTDTQYF.

The V call is TRBV20-1, the J call TRBJ1-5. Germline V gives CDR1 DFQATT, CDR2 SNEGSKA (reference sequence). The CDR3 runs to 13 residues. The CDR3 here is CSATIREGQPQHF.

Here the CDR3 reads CSARPAGGNQPQHF. The rearrangement uses TRBV20-1 and TRBJ1-5; TCRdb's D gene call, TRBD1, goes unchecked for lack of DNA. CDR3 length: 14 amino acids. Germline values: CDR1 DFQATT, CDR2 SNEGSKA (reference sequence).

The rearrangement links TRBV5-4 to TRBJ1-2; TCRdb's assignment of TRBD1 cannot be checked, as there is no DNA. CDR3 length: 15 residues. Looked up from germline, CDR1 is SGHNT and CDR2 is YYREEE (reference sequence). The CDR3 sequence: CASSPPTGLSRGYTF.

This chain links TRBV5-1 with TRBJ2-1; TCRdb reports TRBD2, a call that lacks DNA to check it against. The germline CDR1 and CDR2 sequences are SGHRS and YFSETQ. This CDR3 is 19 amino acids long. The CDR3 sequence: CASSLAPAGGRGNYNEQFF.

The chain recombines TRBV5-1 with TRBJ1-1; TCRdb lists TRBD1, though no DNA is available to test this call. Germline CDR1 reads SGHRS; CDR2 reads YFSETQ. The CDR3 is 15 residues long. The CDR3 protein is CASSWEGTLNTEAFF.

This chain uses TRBV5-1 with TRBJ2-2; the D gene TCRdb calls, TRBD2, cannot be checked with no DNA. CDR1 SGHRS and CDR2 YFSETQ come from the germline V gene. The CDR3 spans 15 residues. The CDR3: CASSLLAVNTGELFF.

The chain has TRBV7-2 and TRBJ1-1; as DNA is missing, the TRBD1 call by TCRdb cannot be tested. CDR1 and CDR2 from the germline V gene are SGHTA and FQGNSA. The CDR3 extends over 14 amino acids. This CDR3 is CASSSPGSLFGAFF.

The chain couples TRBV19 to TRBJ2-2; TCRdb gives TRBD1 as the D gene, but with no DNA this cannot be confirmed. Germline V gives CDR1 LNHDA, CDR2 SQIVND (reference sequence). The CDR3 covers 14 residues. The CDR3 reads CASSIDRGGGELFF.

The chain recombines TRBV11-1 with TRBJ1-2. Germline assignment: CDR1 SGHAT and CDR2 FQDESV (reference sequence). The CDR3 contains 13 residues. CDR3 sequence: CASNQLTSYGYTF.

The V and J genes are TRBV5-1 and TRBJ2-1; the D call of TRBD1 rests on TCRdb alone, since no DNA is present to check it. The CDR3 runs to 14 residues. Germline CDR1 and CDR2: SGHRS and YFSETQ. The CDR3 loop reads CASSLQGGWDEQFF.

This chain uses TRBV7-2 with TRBJ2-3; TCRdb's assignment of TRBD2 cannot be checked, as there is no DNA. The CDR3 is 13 residues long. The germline V gene encodes CDR1 SGHTA and CDR2 FQGNSA. CDR3 loop: CASSLGRKDTQYF.

The rearrangement joins TRBV28 to TRBJ1-1. Germline CDR1 reads MDHEN; CDR2 reads SYDVKM. CDR3 length: 12 residues. CDR3 region: CASSLGYGEAFF. Full variable domain (remainder filled in from reference TRBV28 and TRBJ1-1): DVKVTQSSRYLVKRTGEKVFLECVQDMDHENMFWYRQDPGLGLRLIYFSYDVKMKEKGDIPEGYSVSREKKERFSLILESASTNQTSMYLCASSLGYGEAFFGQGTRLTVV.